This T cell receptor beta chain was recorded in a study of cytomegalovirus exposure and HLA in healthy donors (dated 2017 in TCRdb). For the study in its entirety: According to an earlier analysis of 587 of the donors, about 180 million T cells yielded 90 million to 130 million unique TCR beta sequences and approximately 280 Gb of sequence data. Roughly 300 gigabases of sequencing data and approximately 92 million unique TCR sequences made up an early release that covered about 640 HLA-typed donors. The genetic ancestry cluster associated with self-reported Caucasian donors included roughly 84% of the 300 to 450 genotyped donors. The study aimed to test whether signatures of past pathogen exposure could be identified by cataloging public T cell receptors. The T cell repertoires of 666 subjects were profiled by immunosequencing and related to cytomegalovirus serostatus. A separate validation cohort of roughly 110 different subjects was used in addition to the roughly 700-subject first cohort. To predict cytomegalovirus infection status, the study combined high-throughput TCR immunosequencing, statistical association of individual TCRs with disease status, and machine learning. A later analysis re-examined previously published TCR beta repertoires from roughly 650 donors and added high-resolution HLA genotyping to investigate patterns of TCR occurrence. Rather than using new phenotypic data, the later analysis identified candidate immune exposures from TCR beta sequences and from how often those sequences occurred across donors. An earlier analysis of 587 of the donors applied high-throughput TCR beta sequencing to assess whether each TCR beta V gene segment acted as functional or pseudogenic. Donor age, sex, ethnicity and CMV serostatus were compiled alongside the repertoire data. A later genetic analysis used genome-wide SNP genotypes for about 60% of the roughly 670 donors, treating that subset as a discovery cohort. All discovery cohort repertoires had been generated on a single sequencing platform. Class I and class II HLA loci were covered by the typing at four-digit resolution. Typing coverage varied by locus: about 629-640 donors for A, B, C, DRB1 and DQB1; around 560 for DQA1; about 570 for DPA1; roughly 470 for DPB1. A few DR-DQ haplotypes were treated as single units for association and clustering because of strong linkage in the cohort. On average, roughly 250,000 unique TCR beta nucleotide sequences were sequenced per donor among about 400 genotyped donors of the cohort, with about 19% of those sequences being non-productive. What the authors observed across the whole study: Cytomegalovirus status was reported to be diagnosed by the classifier with high specificity and sensitivity in both the original and validation cohorts. Most TCR sequences were seen in very few donors, while some public TCRs were found in many individuals. Because some donors lacked HLA typing at each locus, the association tests relied only on the typed subset. In a later analysis, around 17,000 TCR beta sequences were associated with specific HLA alleles at a false discovery rate of 0.05. Several of the top co-occurrence clusters appeared to be linked to parvovirus B19, influenza, CMV and Epstein-Barr virus, according to a later analysis. A later analysis found that TCR association rates varied across HLA loci, with DRB1 alleles showing the most associated TCRs and HLA-C alleles the fewest. Some 16 rarely observed V segments, including chromosome 9 orphons, were excluded from the earlier analysis of a few hundred of the donors because counts were too low. Presence/absence analyses assumed roughly uniform sequencing depth across donors, an assumption that may not hold. Some IMGT-functional V segments, including TRBV6-2 and TRBV6-3, could not be told apart with the 87-base-pair reads, so those segments were excluded. A later analysis found that most CMV-associated TCR beta chains appeared HLA-restricted, with HLA associations seemingly driven largely by CMV exposure. Strong co-occurrence of HLA alleles, especially DR and DQ, made assigning TCR associations to individual alleles difficult. In vitro tests confirmed that a few of the cytomegalovirus-associated TCR beta chains recognize cytomegalovirus antigens. A cluster of highly shared sequence variants was judged likely to represent a technical artifact of the sequencing pipeline. Compared with the roughly 670-donor mean, donors in an Asian-associated ancestry cluster had fewer N-insertions in productive TCRs, according to a later genetic analysis. Immune exposure information for the cohort was limited to CMV serostatus. An association between a missense DCLRE1C variant and V-gene and J-gene trimming of TCR beta chains was found in a later genetic analysis and replicated in an independent cohort. This cohort had only TCR beta chains sequenced, and the lack of alpha or paired-chain data limited which features could be detected. Correlated functional status among segregating V segments might be attributable to linkage disequilibrium, but an unknown experimental factor could not be ruled out. A further reported finding was that TCR beta sequences accurately predicted the HLA-A and HLA-B alleles for most subjects in the first cohort. In a later analysis, HLA-associated TCR beta chains showed more clonal expansion and lower generation probabilities than non-associated chains that were equally common. The authors suggested that the approach could potentially be extended to other disease states and immunological phenotypes. A total of roughly 160 TCR beta chains were listed by the study as associated with cytomegalovirus. In an earlier analysis of approximately 590 of the donors, most TCR beta V segments appeared in productive rearrangements about 90% or about 30% of the time, broadly matching IMGT annotations.

The cohort comprised some 680 healthy bone marrow donors. Cohort members were all nominally healthy when sampled, although unrecorded immune exposures were likely present. The donor was CMV seronegative and belonged to the group of over 300 seronegative cohort members. A peripheral blood sample was provided by each donor, and peripheral blood mononuclear cells were used for TCR beta sequencing. The Qiagen DNeasy Blood Extraction Kit was used to extract genomic DNA from the blood cell samples. There are 12 amino acids in the CDR3, from cysteine to phenylalanine inclusive. Only CDR3 DNA is held: 36 bases, read in frame from base 1. From a lookup of the germline V gene, CDR1 and CDR2 are SGHVS and FNYEAQ. About this clone: The target of this receptor is not known. An end of the junction does not agree with germline; a read error may underlie this.

Preparation of the library involved the immunoSEQ multiplex PCR assay. A mixture of 60 forward primers for TCR Vbeta segments and 13 reverse primers for TCR Jbeta segments was used in the multiplex PCR. A multiplex PCR assay on genomic DNA amplified the CDR3 region of rearranged TCR beta genes. Amplified TCR beta libraries were sequenced as 87-base-pair reads on the Illumina HiSeq System. Per the original workflow: In a later analysis, tens of millions of unique TCR beta chains were counted across the 650 to 750 repertoires, and approximately 9.9 million of these chains were shared by at least two donors. Raw reads were error-corrected and collapsed into unique sequences by a nearest-neighbor algorithm in which closely related sequences were merged to remove PCR and sequencing errors. To assign V, D and J gene segments, CDR3 sequences were aligned to IMGT reference sequences. Each retained sequence needed at least a six-nucleotide match to both a V gene segment and a J gene segment. Rearrangements were classified as productive when the CDR3 lacked stop codons and remained in frame with V and J, and all other rearrangements were classified as non-productive. Following IMGT convention, CDR3 was defined as the stretch from the second conserved V-encoded cysteine to the conserved J-encoded phenylalanine. The earlier analysis of 587 of the donors excluded any sequence lacking an unambiguous match to a single V gene segment. In an earlier analysis of some 590 of the donors, a V segment was called functional when productive rearrangements were above 56.7%, and segregating when the standard deviation between donors exceeded 5%. A statistical classification framework was built for diagnosing cytomegalovirus status from the catalog of TCR beta chain sequences. A later analysis assigned V and J genes by comparing TCR nucleotide sequences with IMGT/GENE-DB human TR gene sequences. In a later analysis, CDR3 sequences and most-parsimonious VDJ recombination scenarios were assigned using the TCRdist pipeline. In a later analysis, each TCR beta chain was defined by its CDR3 amino acid sequence together with its V-gene family, and reads lacking a unique V-gene family were excluded. As a way to deal with suspected cross-contamination and a sequencing artifact, a later analysis dropped hundreds of nucleotide sequences that were highly shared and had low generation probability. A later analysis calculated a clonal expansion index for each public chain from normalized within-repertoire ranks of inferred template counts. A later analysis computed generation probabilities with a VDJ recombination model fitted to out-of-frame rearrangements, and checked the results against IGoR. In a later analysis, hypergeometric tests were used to score TCR-TCR, TCR-HLA and TCR-CMV co-occurrence, with a repertoire-size bias correction applied to TCR pairs. In a later analysis, false discovery rates were estimated by permuting HLA or CMV assignments 20 times. In a later analysis, co-occurring TCRs were grouped using DBSCAN, and TCRdist sequence similarity was added for clustering within HLA-allele-positive subsets. Co-occurrence clustering excluded repertoires with fewer than 30,000 or more than 120,000 public chains, plus five with anomalous nucleotide sharing. The immuneACCESS repertoire file appears here via TCRdb, limited to in-frame rearrangements. These files lack a portion of the clones; in checked studies, under half of the deficit traces to unresolved V genes, and the cause of the others is not known. D and trimming were read from the DNA, whereas the V and J calls and clone size are those reported in that table. This sample gives over 150,000 clones in total; about two thirds of them show up just once. The ten largest clonotypes hold over 2.5% of the sample.

The chain employs TRBV7-6 and TRBJ2-5; the D gene lacks a confident call. The clonotype was recovered from a woman under 40 in good health and CMV-seronegative. Material for sequencing was PBMCs. The DNA is TGTGCCAGCAGTTTAGATAAAGAGACCCAGTACTTC. Translated, this gives CASSLDKETQYF.